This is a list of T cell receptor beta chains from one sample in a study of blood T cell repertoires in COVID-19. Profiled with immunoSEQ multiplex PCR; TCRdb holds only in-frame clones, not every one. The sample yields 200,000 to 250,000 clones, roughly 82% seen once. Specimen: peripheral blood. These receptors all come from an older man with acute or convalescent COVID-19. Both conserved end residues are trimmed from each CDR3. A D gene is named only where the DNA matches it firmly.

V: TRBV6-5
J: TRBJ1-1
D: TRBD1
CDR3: ASSYMGQRSTEAF

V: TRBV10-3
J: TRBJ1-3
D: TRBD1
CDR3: AISMGQDLTGNTIY

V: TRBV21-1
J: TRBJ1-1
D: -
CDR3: ASSKGRGGQEAF

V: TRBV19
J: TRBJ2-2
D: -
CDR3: ASSIVGQPGELF

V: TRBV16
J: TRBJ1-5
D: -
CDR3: ASSQFMQYNQPQH

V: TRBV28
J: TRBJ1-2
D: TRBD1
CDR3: ASSSGQNYGYT

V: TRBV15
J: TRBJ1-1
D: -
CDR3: ATSNKGLGTEAF

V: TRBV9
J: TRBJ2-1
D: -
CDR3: ASSVGVEQF

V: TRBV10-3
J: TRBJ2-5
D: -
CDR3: AISDLLGGTEETQY

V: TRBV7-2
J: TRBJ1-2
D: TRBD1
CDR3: ASIEGPGQGYYGYT

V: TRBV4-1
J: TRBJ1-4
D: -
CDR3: ASSQPSNVNEKLF

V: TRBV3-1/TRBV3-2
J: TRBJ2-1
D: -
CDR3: ASSQDGLAWNEQF

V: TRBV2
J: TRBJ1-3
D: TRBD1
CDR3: ASRGGQGATPGNTIY

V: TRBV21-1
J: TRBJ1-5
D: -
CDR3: ASSGQMDRGYCSNQPQH

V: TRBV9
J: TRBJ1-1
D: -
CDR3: ASSVGGTNTEAF

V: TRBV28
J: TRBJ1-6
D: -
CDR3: ASSSGYNSPLH